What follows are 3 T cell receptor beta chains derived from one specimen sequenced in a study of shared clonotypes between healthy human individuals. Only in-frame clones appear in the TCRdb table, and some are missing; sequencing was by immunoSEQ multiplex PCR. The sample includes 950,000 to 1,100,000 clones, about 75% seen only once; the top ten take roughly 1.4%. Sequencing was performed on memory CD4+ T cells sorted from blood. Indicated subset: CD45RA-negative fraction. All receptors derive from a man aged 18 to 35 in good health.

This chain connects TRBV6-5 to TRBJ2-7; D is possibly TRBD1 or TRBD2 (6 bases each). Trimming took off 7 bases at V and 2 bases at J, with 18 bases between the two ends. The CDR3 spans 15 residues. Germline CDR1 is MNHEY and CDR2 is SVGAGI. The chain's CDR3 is CASKTAGTLAYEQYF. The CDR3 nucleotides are TGTGCCAGCAAGACCGCGGGGACATTAGCCTACGAGCAGTACTTC.

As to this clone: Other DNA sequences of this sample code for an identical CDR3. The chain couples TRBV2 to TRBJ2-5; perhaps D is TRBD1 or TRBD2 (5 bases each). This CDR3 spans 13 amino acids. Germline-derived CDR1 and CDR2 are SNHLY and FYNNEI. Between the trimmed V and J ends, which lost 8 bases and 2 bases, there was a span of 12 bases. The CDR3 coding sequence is TGTGCCAGCCGCCGGGGCTTACAAGAGACCCAGTACTTC. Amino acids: CASRRGLQETQYF.

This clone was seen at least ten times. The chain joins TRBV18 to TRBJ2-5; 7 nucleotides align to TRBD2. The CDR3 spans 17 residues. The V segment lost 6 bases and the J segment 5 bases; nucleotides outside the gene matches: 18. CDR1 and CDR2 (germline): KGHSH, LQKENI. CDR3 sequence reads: CASSRQASGSLGETQYF. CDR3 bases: TGTGCCAGCTCGCGACAAGCTAGCGGTTCTCTGGGGGAGACCCAGTACTTC.